This T cell receptor beta chain was obtained from a study of CD8 T cells in Susac syndrome. CD8+ and CD4+ blood T cells underwent TCR beta sequencing. Purification of the CD8+ and CD4+ T cells relied on negative isolation, and TEMRA cells underwent FACS enrichment. Random hexamers primed reverse transcription of about 0.45 to 1 ug RNA. Across 54 Vbeta and 13 Jbeta, immunoSEQ multiplex PCR amplified TCR beta CDR3. TCRdb re-called the immunoSEQ multiplex PCR reads with MiXCR, one entry per CDR3 protein. The sample yields about 150,000 distinct CDR3 sequences, approximately 93% seen once. The ends lost 6 bases at V and 2 bases at J; junction bases unmatched: 6. The germline V gene encodes CDR1 SQVTM and CDR2 ANQGSEA. The CDR3 contains 13 residues.

V usage is TRBV29-1 and J usage is TRBJ2-5; 7 nucleotides agree with TRBD1. This TCR was sampled from a human donor in good health. Sequences were obtained from CD4+ T cells from PBMCs. CDR3 loop: CSVRTGQQETQYF. The CDR3 DNA reads TGCAGCGTCAGGACAGGTCAACAAGAGACCCAGTACTTC.